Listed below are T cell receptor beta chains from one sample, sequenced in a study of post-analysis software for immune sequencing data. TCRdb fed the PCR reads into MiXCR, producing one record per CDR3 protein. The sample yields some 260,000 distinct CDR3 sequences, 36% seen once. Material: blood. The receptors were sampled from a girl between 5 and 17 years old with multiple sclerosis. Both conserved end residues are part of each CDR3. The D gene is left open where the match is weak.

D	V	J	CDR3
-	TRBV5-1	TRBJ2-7	CASNEGSNYEQYF
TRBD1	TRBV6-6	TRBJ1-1	CASSQAGGGNTEAFF
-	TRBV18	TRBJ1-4	CASSPPAYGATNEKRFF
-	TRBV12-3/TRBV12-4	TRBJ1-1	CASSFLGGVTEAFF
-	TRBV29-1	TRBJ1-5	CSVLGQANQPQHF
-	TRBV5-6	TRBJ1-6	CASSSNSDSPLHF
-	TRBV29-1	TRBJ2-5	CSVETGETQYF
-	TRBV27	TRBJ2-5	CASSLWGRDETQYF
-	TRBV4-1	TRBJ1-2	CASSQESSVAGHYGYTF
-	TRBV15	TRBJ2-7	CATSRDRDNVYEQYF
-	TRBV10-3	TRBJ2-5	CAISEARGSETQYF
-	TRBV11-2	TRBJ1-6	CASSSGGGQYNSPLHF
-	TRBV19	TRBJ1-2	CASSKTARSESGYTF
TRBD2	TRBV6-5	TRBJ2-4	CASSRTSSLPENIQYF
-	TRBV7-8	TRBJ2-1	CASSSPGQRTSYNEQFF
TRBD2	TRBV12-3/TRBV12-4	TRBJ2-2	CASSFSGRKRTGELFF
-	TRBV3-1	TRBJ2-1	CASSQGGNEQFF
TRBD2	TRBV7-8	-	CASSHGEREGGTQYF
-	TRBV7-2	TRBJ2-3	CASSLSNSGDTQYF
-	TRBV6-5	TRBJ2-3	CASSLLGAGSTDTQYF
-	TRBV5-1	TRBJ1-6	CASSREQNSPLHF
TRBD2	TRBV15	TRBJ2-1	CATSRDSAGLAAYNEQFF
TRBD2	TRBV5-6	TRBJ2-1	CASSRTSSGRAGEQFF
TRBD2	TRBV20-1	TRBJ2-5	CSARVLAGGPGDGEETQYF
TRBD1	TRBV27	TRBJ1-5	CASSAVFGQGFNQPQHF
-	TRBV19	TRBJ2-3	CASTGPPKSDTQYF
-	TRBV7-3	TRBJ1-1	CASSLIPGLGTNTEAFF
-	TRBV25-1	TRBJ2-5	CASSVQAGAFQETQYF
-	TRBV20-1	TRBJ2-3	CSAMRRGTDTQYF
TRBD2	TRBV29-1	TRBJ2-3	CSADLAGGAGTQYF
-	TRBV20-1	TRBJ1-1	CSARDRDEAFF
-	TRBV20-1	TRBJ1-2	CSARAFERTYGYTF
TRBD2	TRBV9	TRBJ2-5	CASSAGRGRLARETQYF
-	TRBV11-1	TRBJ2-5	CASSSRRAQGLGETQYF
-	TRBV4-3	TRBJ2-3	CASSQDTGRGDTQYF